Below are 20 T cell receptor beta chains sequenced from a single sample in a study of breast tumors, draining lymph nodes, adjacent tissues. From the multiplex PCR reads, TCRdb called clonotypes with MiXCR, one entry per CDR3 protein. Here the sample spans 150,000 to 200,000 distinct CDR3 sequences, 30% to 35% being singletons. The lymph nodes were axillary draining lymph nodes from breast cancer patients. Sequenced material: axillary lymph node tissue. The receptors derive from a female donor with breast cancer. Some clones in this sample may be carry-over from other donors' samples.

The chain is built from TRBV6-5 and TRBJ1-2, with a tentative D call TRBD1 (5 bases). The germline V gene encodes CDR1 MNHEY and CDR2 SVGAGI. Trimming took off 6 bases at V and 1 base at J, with 12 bases between the two ends. The CDR3 has 14 residues. In DNA, the CDR3 is TGTGCCAGCAGAGGACGGGGGGGTAACTATGGCTACACCTTC. It yields the protein CASRGRGGNYGYTF.

CDR3 DNA sequence: TGTGCCAGCATCGGGCGGGCGAACACCGGGGAGCTGTTTTTT. Protein product: CASIGRANTGELFF. V and J are TRBV27 and TRBJ2-2; maybe TRBD2 (5 bases). The CDR3 length is 14 residues. V lost 7 bases and J 0 bases, leaving 9 bases between the germline ends. Germline assignment: CDR1 MNHEY and CDR2 SMNVEV (reference sequence).

CDR3 loop: CASSPGHSQETQYF. The CDR3 coding sequence is TGCGCCAGCAGCCCGGGACACTCCCAAGAGACCCAGTACTTC. The rearrangement joins TRBV4-1 to TRBJ2-5, with D possibly matching TRBD1 (6 bases). The CDR3 totals 14 residues. The V end lost 4 bases, the J end lost 1 base, and 10 bases lay between the germline ends. From germline, CDR1 is MGHRA and CDR2 YSYEKL.

This clonotype was observed many times. The gene calls are TRBV5-6 and TRBJ2-3, with D perhaps TRBD2 (5 bases). Looked up from germline, CDR1 is SGHDT and CDR2 is YYEEEE. The CDR3 totals 14 residues. Trimming removed 4 bases from V and 11 bases from J, with 20 bases in between. For the CDR3, the DNA is TGTGCCAGCAGCCTCGAGGAGGTCTCCCCGGGGCAGTATTTT. It yields the protein CASSLEEVSPGQYF.

This clonotype was counted a few times. The rearrangement links TRBV6-2 or TRBV6-3 to TRBJ1-2, with TRBD1 matching over 8 bases. V shed 5 bases, J shed 4 bases, and the junction held 9 bases outside the gene matches. The CDR3 spans 15 residues. Germline lookup yields CDR1 MNHEY and CDR2 SVGEGT. DNA of the CDR3: TGTGCCAGCAGTCACCGGACAGGGAATTTCTATGGCTACACCTTC. Residues: CASSHRTGNFYGYTF.

This clonotype turned up a few times. Possible read error: a much larger clone is one base away. The V and J genes are TRBV20-1 and TRBJ1-2, with unresolved D. Germline V lookup: CDR1 DFQATT, CDR2 SNEGSKA (reference sequence). Trimming removed 0 bases from V and 4 bases from J, with 18 bases in between. The CDR3 spans 16 residues. The CDR3 loop reads CSAREGSAQTFYGYTF. CDR3 nucleotides: TGCAGTGCTAGAGAGGGGTCGGCCCAAACTTTCTATGGCTACACCTTC.

The chain uses TRBV5-1 and TRBJ2-5; 7 nucleotides line up with TRBD2. The CDR3 contains 14 residues. The germline V gene encodes CDR1 SGHRS and CDR2 YFSETQ. Germline trimming cut 3 bases from V and 3 bases from J; bases unmatched to any gene: 5. DNA of the CDR3: TGCGCCAGCAGCTCGGAACTAGCGAAAGAGACCCAGTACTTC. Its translation is CASSSELAKETQYF.

In this sample, this clonotype turned up many times. The chain's CDR3 is CASSPRGRTGEGERYF. Here the CDR3 DNA reads TGTGCCAGCAGCCCCCGGGGTAGGACAGGCGAAGGAGAGAGGTACTTC. The chain uses TRBV14 and TRBJ2-7; 7 bases fit TRBD1. In germline, CDR1 is SGHDN, CDR2 FVKESK. This CDR3 is 16 amino acids long. V was clipped by 4 bases and J by 12 bases; unmatched bases: 21. The entire variable domain, with the rest obtained from reference TRBV14 and TRBJ2-7, is as follows: EAGVTQFPSHSVIEKGQTVTLRCDPISGHDNLYWYRRVMGKEIKFLLHFVKESKQDESGMPNNRFLAERTGGTYSTLKVQPAELEDSGVYFCASSPRGRTGEGERYFGPGTRLTVT.

This clonotype was picked up many times. The chain combines TRBV7-9 with TRBJ1-2; 7 nucleotides match TRBD1. This CDR3 region has 14 residues. Germline CDR1 and CDR2: SEHNR and FQNEAQ (reference sequence). V dropped 4 bases and J dropped 5; count of bases not matched to a gene: 7. The CDR3 DNA reads TGTGCCAGCAGCTCGGGGGACAGCTCGTATGGCTACACCTTC. Translated: CASSSGDSSYGYTF.

This clonotype appeared many times. The gene calls are TRBV7-2 and TRBJ2-7; TRBD2 matches at 12 bases. The CDR3 is 16 amino acids. V lost 3 bases to trimming and J lost 3 bases; unmatched junction nucleotides: 6. The germline V gene encodes CDR1 SGHTA and CDR2 FQGNSA. The CDR3 protein is CASSFSPGLAGYEQYF. In nucleotides, the CDR3 is TGTGCCAGCAGCTTCTCGCCGGGACTAGCGGGCTACGAGCAGTACTTC.

Many counts were recorded for this clonotype. The rearrangement uses TRBV7-6 and TRBJ2-7, with D possibly TRBD1 on 5 matching bases. This CDR3 comprises 23 residues. Germline lookup yields CDR1 SGHVS and CDR2 FNYEAQ. V lost 0 bases, J lost 2 bases, and 35 bases lay in between. As DNA, the CDR3 is TGTGCCAGCAGCTTAGCCAGGAATCGCGCCGGGCAACAGGTGGTGAAGAACCCCTACGAGCAGTACTTC. This encodes CASSLARNRAGQQVVKNPYEQYF.

This clonotype has at least ten counts. V usage is TRBV5-8 and J usage is TRBJ1-3; D is unresolved. The CDR3 runs to 13 residues. The germline gives CDR1 SGHTS, CDR2 YDEGEE. V was trimmed by 2 bases and J by 4 bases, leaving 7 bases between them. The CDR3 loop reads CASSLTAGNTIYF. In DNA, the CDR3 is TGTGCCAGCAGCTTAACAGCCGGAAACACCATATATTTT.

This clonotype was recorded at least ten times. The rearrangement joins TRBV15 to TRBJ2-3; D is perhaps TRBD1 (6 bases). V lost 0 bases and J lost 0, with 13 bases in between. The CDR3 is 17 residues long. Germline V gene data show CDR1 as LNHNV and CDR2 as YYDKDF (reference sequence). As DNA, the CDR3 is TGTGCCACCAGCAGAGATCGGGACACCCCTAGCACAGATACGCAGTATTTT. Translating gives CATSRDRDTPSTDTQYF.

The chain's CDR3 is CASSLRSAGQGTDIQYF. The CDR3 region has the DNA TGTGCCAGCAGCTTGAGATCGGCGGGGCAGGGGACGGACATTCAGTACTTC. The V gene is TRBV5-4, the J gene TRBJ2-4; D is possibly TRBD1 or TRBD2 (6 bases each). The CDR3 runs 17 residues. Trimming left V 1 base short and J 8 bases short, with 22 bases between. Germline loops: CDR1 SGHNT, CDR2 YYREEE (reference sequence).

The table lists this clonotype with many counts. This chain links TRBV2 with TRBJ2-3; D is perhaps TRBD1 or TRBD2 (5 bases each). V was shortened by 10 bases and J by 2 bases, with 25 bases between the two germline ends. The CDR3 spans 17 residues. CDR1 is SNHLY and CDR2 is FYNNEI in the germline V gene. This CDR3 is CAITAGTSIPTTDTQYF. CDR3 in DNA: TGTGCCATCACCGCCGGGACCTCCATTCCAACCACAGATACGCAGTATTTT.

Of note for this clonotype: A read error may be the cause here, since a much bigger clone is one base away. Lacking the conserved final phenylalanine or tryptophan, this CDR3 likely reflects a read error. The rearrangement uses TRBV18 and TRBJ2-5; TRBD1 aligns across 7 bases. The junction had 3 bases not matched to a gene; V was cut back by 6 bases and J by 2 bases. The CDR3 is 13 residues long. Germline CDR1 is KGHSH and CDR2 is LQKENI. CDR3: CASSLGQQETQYL. CDR3 DNA: TGTGCCAGCTCGCTGGGACAGCAAGAGACCCAGTACCTC.

This sequence joins TRBV12-3 or TRBV12-4 and TRBJ2-5, with a possible D match to TRBD1 (8 bases). Trimming pared 7 bases from V and 7 bases from J, leaving 22 bases between. This CDR3 has 15 amino acids. The CDR3 sequence: CASNQNRGGRLTQYF. CDR3 nucleotide sequence: TGTGCCAGCAACCAAAACAGGGGGGGGCGATTGACCCAGTACTTC.

The table lists this clonotype with many counts. The V gene is TRBV6-2 or TRBV6-3, the J gene TRBJ2-7; 7 bases are a match to TRBD2. The CDR3 length is 13 residues. The germline CDR1 and CDR2 sequences are MNHEY and SVGEGT. Unmatched junction bases numbered 2, after V lost 6 bases and J lost 0 bases. CDR3 residues: CASSRDYSYEQYF. The CDR3 coding sequence is TGTGCCAGCAGCAGGGACTACTCCTACGAGCAGTACTTC.

This clonotype was seen only a few times. This CDR3 is CASSLRGRNQPQHF. CDR3 nucleotides: TGTGCCAGCAGTTTAAGGGGGCGGAATCAGCCCCAGCATTTT. This sequence joins TRBV27 and TRBJ1-5; 7 nucleotides line up with TRBD1. The CDR3 loop spans 14 amino acids. Germline trimming cut 2 bases from V and 4 bases from J; bases unmatched to any gene: 2. The germline V gene has CDR1 MNHEY and CDR2 SMNVEV (reference sequence).

For this clonotype: It may be a read error: a sequence one base away is much more abundant. This chain links TRBV7-9 with TRBJ2-6; D is perhaps TRBD1 (5 bases). Germline values: CDR1 SEHNR, CDR2 FQNEAQ (reference sequence). The CDR3 spans 15 residues. The CDR3 sequence: CASSPTESGANVLPF. The DNA for the CDR3 is TGTGCCAGCAGCCCCACCGAATCTGGGGCCAACGTCCTGCCTTTC.